This entry is about one T cell receptor (beta chain). What it binds is unknown. TCR beta CDR3 region amplification was performed from RNA transcripts. In the first-round RT-PCR of the TCR CDR3, the HTBI primer set was used. One entry per CDR3 protein results from TCRdb running MiXCR on the multiplex PCR reads. The sample has approximately 560,000 distinct CDR3 sequences, 15% to 18% seen once. This sample stems from a study of T cells in Graves' hyperthyroidism and ophthalmopathy. Study-wide results and limits: Progression to ophthalmopathy was predicted a median of about 6.6 months early.

Pregnant or lactating patients were excluded, as were those with uncontrolled infection or other autoimmune disease. J was trimmed by 1 base and V by 7 bases; bases with no gene match: 7. CDR3 length: 16 residues. This receptor was identified in a woman under 40 with Graves' hyperthyroidism. V gene TRBV12-3 or TRBV12-4 combines with J gene TRBJ2-6; 7 bases line up with TRBD2. Source material: blood. CDR3 residues: CASNWEGSSGANVLTF. The CDR3 bases are TGTGCCAGCAATTGGGAGGGGTCGTCTGGGGCCAACGTCCTGACTTTC.